This is a list of T cell receptor beta chains from one sample in a study of blood T cells in healthy people across ages. TCRdb reprocessed the 5' RACE reads via MiXCR and lists one record per CDR3 protein. This table has about 1.4 million distinct CDR3 sequences, almost 60% appearing once. The sample comprised blood. These TCRs come from a man in his late teens or twenties in good health. Each CDR3 is given with its conserved first and last residue. Only some rows state a clone size, as once, few, many or a class for expanded clones.

j_call v_call clone_size cdr3_aa
TRBJ2-3 TRBV7-6 NA CASSLRDTDTQYF
TRBJ2-5 TRBV20-1 once CTAQTHYQETQYF
TRBJ2-3 TRBV4-1 NA CASSPGLAGETTNTQYF
TRBJ2-7 TRBV2 NA CASSDDGYEQYF
TRBJ2-5 TRBV14 few CASSQPRQAIQETQYF
TRBJ1-1 TRBV20-1 NA CSARAQRGAEAFF
TRBJ2-5 TRBV5-6 few CASSPGQGAKTQYF
TRBJ1-2 TRBV29-1 few CSVALRESGGVYGYTF
TRBJ2-3 TRBV6-5 NA CASTREDTQYF
TRBJ2-3 TRBV10-3 once CAISKYLEAKGTDTQYF
TRBJ2-3 TRBV7-2 once CASSFPRGAGEDTQYF
TRBJ1-1 TRBV5-1 few CASSLDSVTGAFF
TRBJ2-5 TRBV20-1 NA CSAISGGKETQYF
TRBJ2-7 TRBV20-1 NA CSAPHDSYEQYF
TRBJ2-1 TRBV12-3/TRBV12-4 NA CASSFRTSGHNEQFF
TRBJ2-7 TRBV5-1 many CASSGTGSYEQYF
TRBJ1-6 TRBV5-5 NA CASSFDRTSYNSPLHF
NA TRBV6-1 NA CASSESRGRNEQYF
TRBJ1-5 TRBV12-3/TRBV12-4 NA CASSPGTGSPLNQPQHF
TRBJ2-7 TRBV11-2 NA CASSLGGSGRFDEQYF
TRBJ2-1 TRBV12-3/TRBV12-4 NA CASSPGTSGGWGYEQFF
TRBJ2-3 TRBV25-1 few CASGGLDTQYF
TRBJ2-5 TRBV4-1 few CASSEIRSEQETQYF
TRBJ2-5 TRBV29-1 NA CSVEVLAWETQYF
TRBJ2-7 TRBV20-1 NA CSARDRTSAYEQYF
TRBJ2-7 TRBV6-1 NA CASRAGTGLDEQYF
TRBJ2-5 TRBV29-1 few CSTSPRSGNNEQYF
TRBJ1-1 TRBV12-3/TRBV12-4 NA CASTWGTGTLDTEAFF
TRBJ2-3 TRBV20-1 NA CSEAAGGPVTQYF
TRBJ1-1 TRBV5-5 NA CASSSFFGDHTEAFF
TRBJ2-7 TRBV7-9 once CASSPASGRSYEQYF
TRBJ2-1 TRBV29-1 NA CSVELAGNEQFF
TRBJ2-1 TRBV6-6 NA CASSPGSTVGEQFF
TRBJ2-7 TRBV4-1 NA CASSLGWDRYEQYF
TRBJ1-2 TRBV7-9 NA CATVGQGGYTF
TRBJ1-2 TRBV6-2/TRBV6-3 NA CASSPPIDTNGYTF
TRBJ2-4 TRBV25-1 NA CASSAQGLAKNIQYF
TRBJ2-4 TRBV7-9 few CASSLAQGGTNIQYF
TRBJ2-5 TRBV30 NA CAWRDPTESNEQYF
TRBJ2-3 TRBV20-1 NA CSATPSGSTDTQYF
TRBJ2-6 TRBV27 NA CASRYAGTGHFGANVLTF
TRBJ2-1 TRBV4-3 NA CASSLRRTGGYNEQFF
TRBJ2-7 TRBV4-1 NA CASSQASGTGVVEQYF
TRBJ2-1 TRBV7-9 NA CASSPLALAGGGEQFF
TRBJ1-1 TRBV11-2 NA CASSLSGRVTEAFF
TRBJ1-6 TRBV21-1 NA CASSKEQALGPLHF
TRBJ1-6 TRBV7-9 NA CASSLAAYNSPLHF
TRBJ2-7 TRBV18 NA CASSPPIAHEQYF
TRBJ2-5 TRBV24-1 few CATSTPDRVGETQYF
TRBJ2-1 TRBV29-1 NA CSVEDLGDSYNEQFF
TRBJ2-1 TRBV5-1 few CASSLAAGLGSNEQFF
TRBJ1-5 TRBV9 NA CASSVGPGNQPQHF
NA TRBV20-1 NA CSAHPDRDYEQYF
TRBJ1-1 TRBV12-3/TRBV12-4 few CASSFGSQAFF
TRBJ2-1 TRBV7-8 NA CASSLGGGDRNNEQFF
TRBJ2-1 TRBV11-2 NA CASRNLKRAAGETYNEQFF
NA TRBV11-2 many CASSPGLGLEQYF
NA TRBV28 NA CASSLFRDYLYEQYF
TRBJ2-3 TRBV20-1 NA CSAGASGRLDTQYF